This T cell receptor (beta chain) was observed in a study of T cell responses to AZD1222 COVID-19 vaccine. CDR1 and CDR2 from the germline V gene are ENHRY and SYGVKD. V shed 6 bases, J shed 4 bases, and the junction held 5 bases outside the gene matches. CDR3 length: 14 residues. Findings and caveats of the study: Among AZD1222 vaccinees, only 5 to 7 were seropositive at baseline. Donors were chiefly white British, with a greater number of females, and clonal diversity was perhaps underestimated. Recipients of two AZD1222 doses showed rising Spike-specific TCR breadth and depth.

Clones were sequenced by immunoSEQ multiplex PCR, and TCRdb holds only the in-frame ones, with some missing. This sample carries some 140,000 clones, roughly nine tenths of them seen once, and the ten largest clones take 5.5%. Concerning this clone: The antigen is undetermined.

This clonotype originated in an adult in good health. The specimen was peripheral blood, collected on day 0 of MenACWY control vaccination. V gene TRBV10-3 combines with J gene TRBJ1-5; 8 positions match TRBD1. The CDR3 nucleotides read TGTGCCATCAGCGCAGGGGGCCCTAATCAGCCCCAGCATTTT. Residues: CAISAGGPNQPQHF.